This T cell receptor (beta chain) comes out of a study of cytomegalovirus exposure and HLA in healthy donors (dated 2017 in TCRdb). Regarding the research as a whole: According to an earlier analysis of several hundred of the donors, roughly 180 million T cells yielded roughly 100 million unique TCR beta sequences and around 280 Gb of sequence data. The genetic ancestry cluster associated with self-reported Caucasian donors included about 84% of the approximately 410 genotyped donors. The later analysis used no new phenotypic data to find candidate immune exposures, relying instead on TCR beta sequences and their occurrence across donors. Both class I and class II loci were covered by HLA typing, at four-digit resolution. The number of typed donors differed by locus: about 629-630 for A, B, C, DRB1 and DQB1; approximately 520 for DQA1; 600 to 610 for DPA1; and about 470 for DPB1. An early release that covered 640 HLA-typed donors contained approximately 300 gigabases of sequencing data and 70 million to 100 million unique TCR sequences. Besides the first cohort of 666 subjects, a separate validation cohort made up of 120 or so different subjects was used. The T cell repertoires of 550 to 850 subjects were profiled by immunosequencing and related to cytomegalovirus serostatus. Among a few hundred genotyped donors of the cohort, an average of roughly 240,000 unique TCR beta nucleotide sequences were sequenced per donor, around 20% of them non-productive. The study was designed to test whether signatures of past pathogen exposure could be identified by cataloging public T cell receptors. In a later genetic analysis, genome-wide SNP genotypes for about 65% of the roughly 670 donors were used, and that subset was treated as a discovery cohort. To decide whether each TCR beta V gene segment behaved as functional or pseudogenic, an earlier analysis of approximately 600 of the donors relied on high-throughput TCR beta sequencing. Because of strong linkage in the cohort, roughly five DR-DQ haplotypes were treated as single units for association and clustering. All discovery cohort repertoires had been generated on a single sequencing platform. In a later analysis, previously published TCR beta repertoires from roughly 710 donors were re-analyzed and high-resolution HLA genotyping was added so that TCR occurrence patterns could be studied. To predict cytomegalovirus infection status, the study brought together high-throughput TCR immunosequencing, statistical association of individual TCRs with disease status, and machine learning. Donor age, sex, ethnicity and CMV serostatus were compiled together with the repertoire data.

The library was made by the immunoSEQ multiplex PCR assay. The multiplex PCR relied on a mix of 60 forward primers for TCR Vbeta segments and 13 reverse primers for TCR Jbeta segments. A multiplex PCR assay on genomic DNA amplified the CDR3 region of rearranged TCR beta genes. The Illumina HiSeq System was used to sequence the amplified TCR beta libraries as 87-base-pair reads. In the paper's pipeline: A later analysis tallied about 77 million unique TCR beta chains across the 610 or so repertoires, and approximately 12 million of those chains were shared by two or more donors. Raw reads were error-corrected and collapsed into unique sequences by a nearest-neighbor algorithm in which closely related sequences were merged to remove PCR and sequencing errors. To assign V, D and J gene segments, CDR3 sequences were aligned to IMGT reference sequences. For a sequence to be retained, at least a six-nucleotide match to both a V gene segment and a J gene segment was required. A rearrangement was called productive if the CDR3 had no stop codons and remained in frame with V and J, and every other rearrangement was called non-productive. CDR3 was defined according to IMGT convention as the region running from the second conserved V-encoded cysteine to the conserved J-encoded phenylalanine. Sequences without an unambiguous match to a single V gene segment were excluded from the earlier analysis of over 500 of the donors. An earlier analysis of a few hundred of the donors called V segments functional above 56.7% productive rearrangements and segregating when the between-donor standard deviation exceeded 5%. To diagnose cytomegalovirus status from the catalog of TCR beta chain sequences, a statistical classification framework was built. V and J gene assignment, in a later analysis, came from comparing TCR nucleotide sequences with IMGT/GENE-DB human TR gene sequences. The TCRdist pipeline was used in a later analysis to assign CDR3 sequences and most-parsimonious VDJ recombination scenarios. In a later analysis, each TCR beta chain was defined by its CDR3 amino acid sequence together with its V-gene family, and reads lacking a unique V-gene family were excluded. As a way to deal with suspected cross-contamination and a sequencing artifact, a later analysis dropped nearly 600 nucleotide sequences that were highly shared and had low generation probability. For each public chain, a later analysis derived a clonal expansion index from normalized ranks of inferred template counts within each repertoire. Generation probabilities in a later analysis came from a VDJ recombination model fitted to out-of-frame rearrangements, and those results were checked against IGoR. In a later analysis, hypergeometric tests were used to score TCR-TCR, TCR-HLA and TCR-CMV co-occurrence, with a repertoire-size bias correction applied to TCR pairs. False discovery rates were estimated in a later analysis by permuting HLA or CMV assignments 20 times. In a later analysis, co-occurring TCRs were grouped using DBSCAN, with TCRdist sequence similarity added in when clustering inside HLA-allele-positive subsets. Repertoires with fewer than 30,000 or more than 120,000 public chains, plus five repertoires with anomalous nucleotide sharing, were excluded from co-occurrence clustering. TCRdb stores this immuneACCESS table with in-frame sequences only. Part of the clones is absent; in the studies checked, under half of the shortfall reflects unresolved V genes, and no reason is known for the rest. V and J calls plus clone size are reproduced from that table; the DNA served to infer D and trimming. This sample has about 110,000 clones in its table, and roughly 82% of those were observed once. About 1.6% of the sample belongs to the ten largest clones.

About this clone: Its specific antigen is unknown. Base quality data are lacking; no much larger clone is found one base away.

In total, approximately 700 healthy bone marrow donors made up the cohort. At the time of sampling, all cohort members were nominally healthy, though unrecorded immune exposures were likely present. The donor was CMV seronegative and belonged to the group of 350 or so seronegative cohort members. Every donor gave a peripheral blood sample, and the peripheral blood mononuclear cells from that sample were used for TCR beta sequencing. The Qiagen DNeasy Blood Extraction Kit was used to extract genomic DNA from the blood cell samples. Cut back by 0 bases and 8 bases, the V and J ends lie 19 bases apart. The CDR3, cysteine through phenylalanine, is 16 amino acids long. Only CDR3 DNA remains: 48 bases, in frame from the first base. Looking up the germline V gene yields CDR1 LGHNA and CDR2 YNFKEQ. The paper's findings and limits, for the study overall: The presence/absence analyses assumed that sequencing depth was roughly uniform across donors, and that assumption may not be true. Correlated functional status among segregating V segments might be attributable to linkage disequilibrium, but an unknown experimental factor could not be ruled out. Immune exposure information for the cohort was limited to CMV serostatus. The authors suggested that the approach could potentially be generalized to other disease states and immunological phenotypes. In a later analysis, HLA-associated TCR beta chains showed more clonal expansion and lower generation probabilities than non-associated chains that were equally common. At a false discovery rate of 0.05, a later analysis linked about 17,000 TCR beta sequences to specific HLA alleles. In a later analysis, most CMV-associated TCR beta chains were found to appear HLA-restricted, with HLA associations seemingly driven largely by CMV exposure. An association between a missense DCLRE1C variant and V-gene and J-gene trimming of TCR beta chains was found in a later genetic analysis and replicated in an independent cohort. A cluster of highly shared sequence variants was judged likely to represent a technical artifact of the sequencing pipeline. A later genetic analysis reported fewer N-insertions in productive TCRs among donors in an Asian-associated ancestry cluster than the roughly 620-donor mean. In a later analysis, TCR association rates were found to vary across HLA loci, with the most associated TCRs seen for DRB1 alleles and the fewest for HLA-C alleles. When HLA alleles, especially DR and DQ, strongly co-occurred, attributing TCR associations to individual alleles was difficult. The study listed 164 TCR beta chains as associated with cytomegalovirus. Across donors, most TCR sequences were observed very rarely, whereas some public TCRs were present in many individuals. According to a later analysis, parvovirus B19, influenza, CMV and Epstein-Barr virus appeared linked to several top co-occurrence clusters. Broadly in line with IMGT annotations, most TCR beta V segments showed up in productive rearrangements about 87% or about 30% of the time in an earlier analysis of approximately 600 of the donors. The cohort was sequenced for TCR beta chains only, and without alpha or paired-chain data the features that could be detected were limited. Over 15 rarely observed V segments, including chromosome 9 orphons, were excluded from the earlier analysis of about 600 of the donors because counts were too low. Because HLA typing was unavailable for some donors at each locus, only the typed subset was used in association tests. In both the original and validation cohorts, the classifier was reported to diagnose cytomegalovirus status with high specificity and sensitivity. Some IMGT-functional V segments, including TRBV6-2 and TRBV6-3, could not be distinguished by the 87-base-pair reads and were therefore excluded. A further reported finding was that TCR beta sequences accurately predicted the HLA-A and HLA-B alleles for most subjects in the first cohort. Three of the identified cytomegalovirus-associated TCR beta chains were confirmed in vitro to be specific for cytomegalovirus antigens.

The receptor comes from a man in his fifties in good health and CMV-seronegative. The sequencing input was PBMCs. The chain uses TRBV4-2 and TRBJ1-2; a tentative D match to TRBD1 spans 5 bases. The DNA sequence is as follows: TGTGCCAGCAGCCAAGATCTTTCGGGCAGGGTTGGGGGCTACACCTTC. It is translated as CASSQDLSGRVGGYTF.